Listed here are 27 T cell receptor beta chains from one sample, sequenced in a study of T cells of healthy individuals. TCRdb processed the 5' RACE reads anew with MiXCR; each CDR3 protein has one entry. The sample consists of about 96,000 distinct CDR3 sequences, around 17% of them appearing once. These receptors all stem from a human donor in good health.

This clonotype was counted ten times or more. The rearrangement joins TRBV3-1 to TRBJ2-3; the match to TRBD1 covers 7 bases. CDR1 and CDR2 (germline): LGHDT, YNNKEL (reference sequence). The CDR3 runs to 15 residues. With V trimmed by 5 bases and J by 6 bases, 11 bases remained unmatched. CDR3 sequence: CASSDRRQGFDTQYF. As DNA, the CDR3 is TGTGCCAGCAGCGACCGGAGACAGGGATTCGATACGCAGTATTTT.

V gene TRBV15 combines with J gene TRBJ2-6, with D unresolved. The V end was cut by 2 bases, the J end by 1 base, with 9 bases between. CDR1 is LNHNV and CDR2 is YYDKDF in the germline V gene (reference sequence). This CDR3 has 16 residues. This CDR3 is CATSRNRESGANVLTF. The CDR3 nucleotides read TGTGCCACCAGCAGAAACAGAGAGTCTGGGGCCAACGTCCTGACTTTC. The whole variable domain, remainder taken from reference TRBV15 and TRBJ2-6, is DAMVIQNPRYQVTQFGKPVTLSCSQTLNHNVMYWYQQKSSQAPKLLFHYYDKDFNNEADTPDNFQSRRPNTSFCFLDIRSPGLGDTAMYLCATSRNRESGANVLTFGAGSRLTVL.

This clonotype was recorded a few times. The J gene is TRBJ2-7, the V gene TRBV20-1; D call uncertain. Germline-derived CDR1 and CDR2 are DFQATT and SNEGSKA (reference sequence). Trimming left V 5 bases short and J 1 base short, with 12 bases between. This CDR3 comprises 13 residues. CDR3 protein: CSASTGGSYEQYF. The CDR3 bases are TGCAGTGCTTCCACCGGCGGTTCCTACGAGCAGTACTTC.

This clonotype was counted between two and nine times. The rearrangement links TRBV7-2 to TRBJ2-3, with D hard to call. Germline CDR1 is SGHTA and CDR2 is FQGNSA. V lost 0 bases, J lost 5 bases, and 12 bases lay in between. The CDR3 is 15 residues long. CDR3 sequence reads: CASSLANPQRDTQYF. The CDR3 bases are TGTGCCAGCAGCTTAGCGAACCCCCAGCGAGATACGCAGTATTTT.

This clonotype came up a few times. V gene TRBV9 combines with J gene TRBJ2-1, with 10 positions matching TRBD2. Germline V lookup: CDR1 SGDLS, CDR2 YYNGEE. This CDR3 contains 15 residues. V lost 3 bases and J lost 6; bases outside the gene matches: 6. CDR3 region: CASSGRLAGVNEQFF. The DNA for the CDR3 is TGTGCCAGCAGCGGAAGACTAGCGGGCGTCAATGAGCAGTTCTTC.

V gene TRBV4-1 combines with J gene TRBJ2-1, with a weak D call TRBD2 (5 bases). The V and J ends lost 0 bases and 7 bases respectively, with 19 bases between them. The CDR3 runs to 17 residues. CDR1 and CDR2 (germline): MGHRA, YSYEKL. The CDR3 spells CASSQDREGNKRNEQFF. CDR3 DNA sequence: TGCGCCAGCAGCCAAGATCGGGAAGGGAATAAGAGGAATGAGCAGTTCTTC.

Only a few counts were recorded for this clonotype. V is TRBV4-2 and J is TRBJ1-6, with D tentatively TRBD1 (5 bases). The CDR3 spans 17 residues. Germline V gene data show CDR1 as LGHNA and CDR2 as YNFKEQ. V was trimmed by 0 bases and J by 9 bases, leaving 18 bases between them. The CDR3 DNA follows: TGTGCCAGCAGCCAAGAGGGAGCAAGACAGCTCCTTTCACCCCTCCACTTT. Its translation is CASSQEGARQLLSPLHF.

CDR3 loop: CASSLKQGPSYEQYF. CDR3 nucleotide sequence: TGTGCCAGCAGCTTGAAACAGGGGCCCTCCTACGAGCAGTACTTC. The chain uses TRBV5-4 and TRBJ2-7, with TRBD1 identical over 7 bases. With V trimmed by 1 base and J by 0 bases, 4 bases remained unmatched. CDR1 SGHNT and CDR2 YYREEE come from the germline V gene (reference sequence). The length of the CDR3 is 15 residues. The whole variable domain, filled in from reference TRBV5-4 and TRBJ2-7, reads ETGVTQSPTHLIKTRGQQVTLRCSSQSGHNTVSWYQQALGQGPQFIFQYYREEENGRGNFPPRFSGLQFPNYSSELNVNALELDDSALYLCASSLKQGPSYEQYFGPGTRLTVT.

As regards this clonotype: At one of its ends the junction is not consistent with the germline gene, which may arise from a read error. V usage is TRBV6-1 and J usage is TRBJ2-1; weak D call: TRBD1 (5 bases). This CDR3 has 13 residues. Germline assignment: CDR1 MNHNS and CDR2 SASEGT. The CDR3 is CASREGAYNEQFF. CDR3 bases: TGTGCCAGCAGAGAAGGGGCCTACAATGAGCAGTTCTTC.

This clonotype has just a few counts. The CDR3 DNA is TGTGCCAGCACCCAGTCGACTAGCGGGAGGGCCGCCGAGCAGTACTTC. Translated, it gives CASTQSTSGRAAEQYF. The rearrangement links TRBV12-3 or TRBV12-4 to TRBJ2-7, with 14 bases matching TRBD2. The V segment lost 7 bases and the J segment 6 bases; nucleotides outside the gene matches: 11. The CDR3 is 16 residues long.

The chain carries TRBV4-1 and TRBJ2-5; TRBD2 matches at 8 bases. Unmatched junction bases numbered 10, after V lost 3 bases and J lost 4 bases. CDR3 length equals 16 residues. Germline values: CDR1 MGHRA, CDR2 YSYEKL. This CDR3 is CASSHIGRARGETQYF. The CDR3 DNA reads as TGCGCCAGCAGCCATATCGGGAGGGCCAGGGGAGAGACCCAGTACTTC.

The V gene is TRBV19, the J gene TRBJ2-2; 8 bases fit TRBD2. The CDR3 is 15 residues long. V gave up 7 bases and J gave up 7 bases; unmatched junction bases: 11. Germline V gene lookup returns CDR1 LNHDA and CDR2 SQIVND (reference sequence). The CDR3 region has the DNA TGTGCCAGTATTAGGACTAGCCGGAGGGGCGGGGAGCTGTTTTTT. Translation gives CASIRTSRRGGELFF.

The chain carries TRBV28 and TRBJ2-4; no clear D gene. With 6 bases removed from V and 5 bases from J, the gap between germline ends came to 5 bases. CDR1 and CDR2 from the germline V gene are MDHEN and SYDVKM. The length of the CDR3 is 11 residues. DNA for the CDR3: TGTGCCAGCAGAATAGAAAACATTCAGTACTTC. Translated, it gives CASRIENIQYF.

This clonotype was observed a handful of times. The chain couples TRBV20-1 to TRBJ2-1; no clear D gene. Germline-derived CDR1 and CDR2 are DFQATT and SNEGSKA (reference sequence). Trimming stripped 5 bases from V and 3 bases from J, with 11 bases between. This CDR3 is 13 amino acids long. CDR3 protein: CSAPQSDYNEQFF. Here the CDR3 DNA reads TGCAGTGCTCCTCAGTCGGACTACAATGAGCAGTTCTTC.

The V and J genes are TRBV20-1 and TRBJ2-1, with a possible D match to TRBD2 (5 bases). CDR3 size: 16 residues. V gave up 0 bases and J gave up 2 bases, with 14 bases separating them. The germline V gene has CDR1 DFQATT and CDR2 SNEGSKA (reference sequence). CDR3 DNA: TGCAGTGCTAGAGATTTCGCGGGTGGGACCTACAATGAGCAGTTCTTC. Its protein product is CSARDFAGGTYNEQFF.

The sample holds a few counts of this clonotype. The chain combines TRBV10-3 with TRBJ2-1; 7 bases align to TRBD1. With V trimmed by 5 bases and J by 0 bases, 13 bases remained unmatched. CDR1 and CDR2 from the germline V gene are ENHRY and SYGVKD. This CDR3 is built from 18 residues. CDR3: CAISSLTGAARSYNEQFF. The CDR3 DNA is TGTGCCATCAGTTCCCTTACAGGGGCCGCCCGCTCCTACAATGAGCAGTTCTTC.

In this sample, this clonotype turned up many times. The chain links TRBV7-9 to TRBJ1-4; D not resolved. CDR1 is SEHNR and CDR2 is FQNEAQ in the germline V gene (reference sequence). The CDR3 extends over 13 amino acids. Trimming stripped 3 bases from V and 12 bases from J, with 14 bases between. The CDR3 sequence is CASSFPLGRELFF. The DNA of the CDR3 is TGTGCCAGCAGCTTCCCGTTAGGACGAGAACTGTTTTTT.

Ten or more counts support this clonotype. The chain links TRBV12-3 or TRBV12-4 to TRBJ2-3; no definite D call. V was trimmed by 7 bases and J by 1 base, leaving 9 bases between them. This CDR3 contains 13 residues. This chain's CDR3 is CASTRRGTDTQYF. DNA of the CDR3: TGTGCCAGCACAAGACGGGGCACAGATACGCAGTATTTT.

The chain couples TRBV7-3 to TRBJ2-5, with D unclear. From germline, CDR1 is SGHTA and CDR2 FQGTGA. The V and J ends lost 1 base and 2 bases respectively, with 11 bases between them. The CDR3 has 15 residues. This chain's CDR3 is CASSLIRADQETQYF. CDR3 in DNA: TGTGCCAGCAGCTTAATAAGGGCAGATCAAGAGACCCAGTACTTC.

The chain employs TRBV12-3 or TRBV12-4 and TRBJ1-5, with TRBD1 matching 12 bases. This CDR3 has 15 residues. Losses at the gene ends were 2 bases for V and 11 bases for J; bases not matched to a gene: 7. DNA of the CDR3: TGTGCCAGCAGTTTAATTGGGACAGGGGGCGAGGCCCAGCATTTT. Protein sequence: CASSLIGTGGEAQHF.

This clonotype was seen many times. This sequence joins TRBV12-3 or TRBV12-4 and TRBJ1-5, with a possible D match to TRBD1 (5 bases). V lost 5 bases and J 8 bases, leaving 10 bases between the germline ends. This CDR3 is 12 amino acids long. The CDR3 DNA is TGTGCCAGCAGTAGGGGAATTGAGCCCCAGCATTTT. Its translation: CASSRGIEPQHF.

This clonotype was detected many times. The chain links TRBV29-1 to TRBJ2-4; D not certain. The CDR3 has 13 amino acids. V was shortened by 4 bases and J by 3 bases, with 10 bases between the two germline ends. Germline V gene data show CDR1 as SQVTM and CDR2 as ANQGSEA. The CDR3 protein is CSVGSVGKNIQYF. CDR3 nucleotides: TGCAGCGTTGGTAGTGTTGGCAAAAACATTCAGTACTTC.

The CDR3 loop reads CASSSFSGSQETQYF. CDR3 in DNA: TGTGCCAGCAGCTCCTTCTCGGGCTCCCAAGAGACCCAGTACTTC. The chain combines TRBV7-9 with TRBJ2-5, with unresolved D. This CDR3 has 15 amino acids. Germline values: CDR1 SEHNR, CDR2 FQNEAQ (reference sequence). V shed 4 bases and J shed 1 base, with 13 bases lying between them.

V is TRBV3-1 and J is TRBJ2-3; D not resolved. The CDR3 is 12 amino acids. CDR1 and CDR2 from the germline V gene are LGHDT and YNNKEL (reference sequence). Trimming shortened V by 5 bases and J by 2 bases, and 5 bases separated the two germline ends. The CDR3 nucleotides are TGTGCCAGCAGCTACGCCACAGATACGCAGTATTTT. Its translation: CASSYATDTQYF.

This clonotype was counted ten times or more. The chain has TRBV7-2 and TRBJ2-7, with 14 bases matching TRBD2. This CDR3 contains 16 residues. Germline-derived CDR1 and CDR2 are SGHTA and FQGNSA. V was pared by 5 bases and J by 2 bases, with 5 bases of the junction left unmatched. The CDR3 DNA sequence: TGTGCCAGCAGCCGAGGGACTAGCGGGGGTACCTACGAGCAGTACTTC. Protein product: CASSRGTSGGTYEQYF.

The chain is built from TRBV19 and TRBJ2-7, with 7 bases matching TRBD1. CDR3 length equals 13 residues. From germline, CDR1 is LNHDA and CDR2 SQIVND (reference sequence). V was pared by 7 bases and J by 1 base, with 4 bases of the junction left unmatched. The CDR3 coding sequence is TGTGCCAGTAAGGCAGGGGGATCCTACGAGCAGTACTTC. Translation gives CASKAGGSYEQYF.

In this sample, this clonotype turned up many times. The gene calls are TRBV14 and TRBJ2-1; the D is unclear. Per germline, CDR1 SGHDN and CDR2 FVKESK. Trimming took off 4 bases at V and 4 bases at J, with 17 bases between the two ends. This CDR3 contains 16 residues. The CDR3 DNA reads as TGTGCCAGCAGCCTCGAGGATCCTTTCGTTTACAATGAGCAGTTCTTC. Translated, it gives CASSLEDPFVYNEQFF.